The next 9 T cell receptor beta chains were all read from a single sample in a study of beta chain features in type 1 diabetes (dated by TCRdb to 2016 to 2019). The library was obtained by the immunoSEQ multiplex PCR assay. All of the isolated RNA was reverse transcribed with the High Capacity cDNA Reverse Transcription Kit, so expressed TCRB transcripts were sequenced. As stored in TCRdb, this immuneACCESS dataset retains in-frame rearrangements with V and J assigned. A fraction of the clones does not appear; measured against another copy, unresolved V genes explain less than half of the discrepancy, and the remainder lacks a known reason. The sample yields 900,000 or so clones; about 17% were counted once. The ten biggest clones cover about 0.02% of the sample. Specimen: naive CD4+ T cells from blood. This sample's cell subset or site label indicates: true naive CD4+ T cells. These TCRs come from a woman between 18 and 30 years old in good health.

The table lists this clone with a few counts. This chain links TRBV7-3 with TRBJ2-3; 8 bases match TRBD2. The CDR3 covers 18 residues. Germline trimming cut 2 bases from V and 4 bases from J; bases unmatched to any gene: 14. CDR1 is SGHTA and CDR2 is FQGTGA in the germline V gene. DNA for the CDR3: TGTGCCAGCAGCTTACGGGCCGGGACGGGAGGGCCCCCAGATACGCAGTATTTT. Translating it yields CASSLRAGTGGPPDTQYF.

The chain links TRBV27 to TRBJ1-4; D not resolved. Trimming stripped 3 bases from V and 8 bases from J, with 13 bases between. Germline assignment: CDR1 MNHEY and CDR2 SMNVEV (reference sequence). The CDR3 runs 14 residues. The CDR3 sequence: CASSFFPGREKLFF. DNA for the CDR3: TGTGCCAGCAGTTTCTTCCCGGGGAGAGAAAAACTGTTTTTT. The entire variable domain, with the rest obtained from reference TRBV27 and TRBJ1-4, is as follows: EAQVTQNPRYLITVTGKKLTVTCSQNMNHEYMSWYRQDPGLGLRQIYYSMNVEVTDKGDVPEGYKVSRKEKRNFPLILESPSPNQTSLYFCASSFFPGREKLFFGSGTQLSVL.

This chain uses TRBV7-8 with TRBJ2-7; a weak D match, TRBD2 (7 bases). The CDR3 sequence is 12 residues long. V was pared by 4 bases and J by 9 bases, with 13 bases between. The germline gives CDR1 SGHVS, CDR2 FQNEAQ. The CDR3 sequence: CASSSGRGMQYF. CDR3 in DNA: TGTGCCAGCAGCTCAGGGAGGGGGATGCAGTACTTC.

The gene calls are TRBV18 and TRBJ2-1; D not certain. Trimming shortened V by 1 base and J by 8 bases, and 6 bases separated the two germline ends. Germline assignment: CDR1 KGHSH and CDR2 LQKENI. The CDR3 extends over 12 amino acids. Here the CDR3 reads CASSPQSYEQFF. CDR3 coding DNA: TGTGCCAGCTCACCACAGTCGTATGAGCAGTTCTTC.

Only a few counts were recorded for this clone. The chain joins TRBV27 to TRBJ2-1; D gene uncertain. Germline V gene lookup returns CDR1 MNHEY and CDR2 SMNVEV (reference sequence). V shed 5 bases and J shed 4 bases, with 9 bases lying between them. The CDR3 runs to 13 residues. The CDR3 here is CASSPPRYNEQFF. The CDR3, as DNA: TGTGCCAGCAGTCCTCCTAGATACAATGAGCAGTTCTTC.

The chain employs TRBV28 and TRBJ2-7; D tentatively reads TRBD1 or TRBD2 (6 bases each). Trimming shortened V by 5 bases and J by 4 bases, and 18 bases separated the two germline ends. The germline CDR1 and CDR2 sequences are MDHEN and SYDVKM. The CDR3 has 15 residues. DNA for the CDR3: TGTGCCAGCAGTCCGCCGGGGGCAGGGAAATACGAGCAGTACTTC. It specifies CASSPPGAGKYEQYF. The complete variable domain, with remaining parts taken from reference TRBV28 and TRBJ2-7, reads DVKVTQSSRYLVKRTGEKVFLECVQDMDHENMFWYRQDPGLGLRLIYFSYDVKMKEKGDIPEGYSVSREKKERFSLILESASTNQTSMYLCASSPPGAGKYEQYFGPGTRLTVT.

This clone has a handful of counts. V usage is TRBV27 and J usage is TRBJ2-2; a possible D gene is TRBD1 (6 bases). Trimming pared 6 bases from V and 4 bases from J, leaving 21 bases between. CDR1 is MNHEY, CDR2 SMNVEV, per germline (reference sequence). The CDR3 is made up of 17 amino acids. For the CDR3, the DNA is TGTGCCAGCAGCACAAACTACAGGGCATTCGGCACCGGGGAGCTGTTTTTT. It yields the protein CASSTNYRAFGTGELFF.

The V gene is TRBV19, the J gene TRBJ2-6, with 7 bases that match TRBD1. The V gene's germline CDR1 is LNHDA and CDR2 SQIVND (reference sequence). The CDR3 sequence is 17 residues long. V lost 3 bases and J lost 3; bases outside the gene matches: 8. CDR3 protein: CASSITTGAGGANVLTF. The CDR3 DNA follows: TGTGCCAGTAGTATCACTACAGGGGCCGGTGGGGCCAACGTCCTGACTTTC.

A word on this clone: Because it lacks the conserved phenylalanine or tryptophan at the end, this CDR3 is likely a read error. No DNA is shown, since the ends of the CDR3 on it are uncertain; the CDR3 is the one TCRdb lists. This chain's CDR3 is CTSSQDQLAGGA. V gene TRBV1 combines with J gene TRBJ2-7; TRBD2 is taken as the D call from the table, unchecked against the DNA. TRBV1 is a listed pseudogene. The CDR3 region is 12 residues in length, termini included.